This TCR beta chain was identified during a study of cytomegalovirus exposure and HLA in healthy donors. Study-wide findings and caveats: In a later analysis, V- and J-gene trimming of beta chains associated with a DCLRE1C missense variant, replicated independently.

All the people who gave samples were healthy bone marrow donors. Germline values: CDR1 LGHNA, CDR2 YSLEER. This CDR3 has 16 amino acids. V was clipped by 3 bases and J by 6 bases; unmatched bases: 7. A word on this clone: Its target is not known.

In the PCR, 60 Vbeta and 13 Jbeta primers were used. TCRdb keeps only in-frame clones here, not all; method: immunoSEQ multiplex PCR. This table has some 150,000 clones, 79% appearing once. The chain employs TRBV4-3 and TRBJ1-6; TRBD1 agrees at 8 bases. Sequenced sample: PBMCs. The sequence was collected from a woman aged 45-59 years in good health and CMV-seronegative. CDR3 protein: CASSQTDRGSNSPLHF. In nucleotides, the CDR3 is TGCGCCAGCAGCCAGACCGACAGGGGTTCTAATTCACCCCTCCACTTT.